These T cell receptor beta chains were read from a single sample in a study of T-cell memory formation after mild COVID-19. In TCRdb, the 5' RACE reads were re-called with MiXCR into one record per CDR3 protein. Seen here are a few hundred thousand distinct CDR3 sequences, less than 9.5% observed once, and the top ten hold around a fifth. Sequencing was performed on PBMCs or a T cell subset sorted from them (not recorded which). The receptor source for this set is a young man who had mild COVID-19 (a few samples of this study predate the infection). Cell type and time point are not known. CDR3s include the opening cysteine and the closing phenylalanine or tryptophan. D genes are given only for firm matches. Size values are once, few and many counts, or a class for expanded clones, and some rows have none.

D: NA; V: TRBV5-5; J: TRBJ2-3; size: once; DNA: TGTGCCAGCAGCTTCGCAGGTAGCTTCGCAGATACGCAGTATTTT; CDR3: CASSFAGSFADTQYF
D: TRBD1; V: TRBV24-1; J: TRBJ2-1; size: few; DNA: TGTGCCACCAGTGTATCTGGACAGGGGCAGGGGGAGCAGTTCTTC; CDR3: CATSVSGQGQGEQFF
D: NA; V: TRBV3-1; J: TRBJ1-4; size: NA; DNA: TGTGCCAGCAGCCAAGATTTGACAACAACTAATGAAAAACTGTTTTTT; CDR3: CASSQDLTTTNEKLFF
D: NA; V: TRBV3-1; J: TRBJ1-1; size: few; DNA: TGTGCCAGCAGCCAAGCAACAGGGTACGGCAGCACTGAAGCTTTCTTT; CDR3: CASSQATGYGSTEAFF
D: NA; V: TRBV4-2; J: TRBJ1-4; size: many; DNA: TGTGCCAGCAGCCAAGGGAAAGGGGGTACTAATGAAAAACTGTTTTTT; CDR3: CASSQGKGGTNEKLFF
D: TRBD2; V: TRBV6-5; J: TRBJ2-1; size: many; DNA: TGTGCCAGCAGTTACTCTGCGGGGGACTCCTACAATGAGCAGTTCTTC; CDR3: CASSYSAGDSYNEQFF
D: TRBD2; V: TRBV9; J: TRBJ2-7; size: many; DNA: TGTGCCAGCAGCCCCGCGGGACTAGCGGGGGGGCTTACGCTGTACGAGCAGTACTTC; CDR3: CASSPAGLAGGLTLYEQYF
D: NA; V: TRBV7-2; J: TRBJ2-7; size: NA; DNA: TGTGCCAGCAGCCCAGGCAGGGGCAGGGAGCAGTACTTC; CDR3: CASSPGRGREQYF
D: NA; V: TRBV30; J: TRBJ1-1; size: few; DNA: TGTGCCTGGACCGCGTTCATGAACACTGAAGCTTTCTTT; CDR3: CAWTAFMNTEAFF
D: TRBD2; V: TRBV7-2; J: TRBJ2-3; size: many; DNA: TGTGCCAGCAGCTTAAACCCACCTAGCGGGGGGGTATTAGATACGCAGTATTTT; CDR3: CASSLNPPSGGVLDTQYF
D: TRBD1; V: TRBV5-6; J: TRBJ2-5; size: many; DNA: TGTGCCAGCAGCTGGGCGACAGGGCGAGAGACCCAGTACTTC; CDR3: CASSWATGRETQYF
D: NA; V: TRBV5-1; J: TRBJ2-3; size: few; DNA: TGCGCCAGCAGCTTCCGCGGGACAGAGAGCACAGATACGCAGTATTTT; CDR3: CASSFRGTESTDTQYF
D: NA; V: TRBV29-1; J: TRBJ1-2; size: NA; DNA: TGCAGCGTTGTCGGTTGGGCAGTCGAGGACTATGGCTACACCTTC; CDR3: CSVVGWAVEDYGYTF
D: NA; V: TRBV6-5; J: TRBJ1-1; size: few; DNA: TGTGCCAGCAGTTACTGGGGGGCGGGGAACACTGAAGCTTTCTTT; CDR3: CASSYWGAGNTEAFF
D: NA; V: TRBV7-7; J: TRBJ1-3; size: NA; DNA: TGTGCTAGCAGCTTAGTACGAGACTCTGGAAACACCATATATTTT; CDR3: CASSLVRDSGNTIYF
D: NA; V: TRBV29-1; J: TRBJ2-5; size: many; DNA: TGCAGCGTTAAAATGCCACTTTTCGGGACCCAGTACTTC; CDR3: CSVKMPLFGTQYF
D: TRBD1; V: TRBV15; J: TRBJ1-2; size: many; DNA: TGTGCCACCAGCAAAAGGGGACAGGTCTATGGCTACACCTTC; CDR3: CATSKRGQVYGYTF
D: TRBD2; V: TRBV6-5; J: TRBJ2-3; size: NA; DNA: TGTGCCAGCAGTTACCCCAGCGGGGAGGGGACAGATACGCAGTATTTT; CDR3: CASSYPSGEGTDTQYF
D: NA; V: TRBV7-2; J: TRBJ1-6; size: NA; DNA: TGTGCCAGCAGCTTACAGGGGATGGTCAATAATTCACCCCTCCACTTT; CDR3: CASSLQGMVNNSPLHF
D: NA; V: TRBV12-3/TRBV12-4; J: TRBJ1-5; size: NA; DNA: TGTGCCAGCAGGCGGGCCCGGGGCAATCAGCCCCAGCATTTT; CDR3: CASRRARGNQPQHF